These 28 T cell receptor beta chains were sequenced from one sample in a study of cytomegalovirus exposure and HLA in healthy donors. Here immunoSEQ multiplex PCR was the method, and the copy in TCRdb shows in-frame clones only, minus some. The sample shows tens of thousands of clones, roughly 93% of them seen only once. Sample: PBMCs. These receptors were taken from a young woman in good health and CMV-seronegative.

This chain links TRBV23-1 with TRBJ1-1; D gene ambiguous. TRBV23-1 is flagged as an ORF with uncertain function. Trimming removed 0 bases at V and 2 bases at J, with 10 bases between. This CDR3 has 15 amino acids. CDR3 sequence reads: CASSQSGVGNTEAFF. The CDR3, as DNA: TGCGCCAGCAGTCAATCCGGGGTGGGCAACACTGAAGCTTTCTTT.

This chain links TRBV23-1 with TRBJ1-5; 8 bases fit TRBD1. TRBV23-1 qualifies as an ORF whose function is uncertain. V lost 1 base to trimming and J lost 6 bases; unmatched junction nucleotides: 14. CDR3 length: 18 residues. CDR3 bases: TGCGCCAGCAGTCAATGCCCCCGGAGGGCAGGGGGCCGTCAGCCCCAGCATTTT. It codes for CASSQCPRRAGGRQPQHF.

The rearrangement joins TRBV10-3 to TRBJ2-7; TRBD2 aligns across 9 bases. Unmatched junction bases numbered 9, after V lost 7 bases and J lost 5 bases. CDR1 ENHRY and CDR2 SYGVKD come from the germline V gene. This CDR3 is 14 amino acids long. CDR3 nucleotides: TGTGCCATCACCCGGCGGGGGGGGTCGGACGAGCAGTACTTC. Translating gives CAITRRGGSDEQYF.

V gene TRBV7-6 combines with J gene TRBJ1-5; TRBD1 is a possible D gene (5 bases). V lost 0 bases and J lost 2, with 11 bases in between. The CDR3 is 16 residues long. The germline gives CDR1 SGHVS, CDR2 FNYEAQ. The CDR3 coding sequence is TGTGCCAGCAGCTTAGCGGGGGGACTGCGCAATCAGCCCCAGCATTTT. Its protein product is CASSLAGGLRNQPQHF. Supplemented by reference TRBV7-6 and TRBJ1-5, the full variable domain reads GAGVSQSPRYKVTKRGQDVALRCDPISGHVSLYWYRQALGQGPEFLTYFNYEAQQDKSGLPNDRFSAERPEGSISTLTIQRTEQRDSAMYRCASSLAGGLRNQPQHFGDGTRLSIL.

The chain joins TRBV15 to TRBJ2-5, with 7 positions matching TRBD2. Germline CDR1 is LNHNV and CDR2 is YYDKDF (reference sequence). CDR3 length: 15 amino acids. Germline trimming cut 3 bases from V and 0 bases from J; bases unmatched to any gene: 4. Written as DNA, the CDR3 is TGTGCCACCAGCAGCCTACTAGCGAACCAAGAGACCCAGTACTTC. Amino acid sequence: CATSSLLANQETQYF.

V and J are TRBV9 and TRBJ2-5; TRBD2 matches at 8 bases. J lost 3 bases, V lost 6 bases, and 10 bases had no gene match. The CDR3 runs 15 residues. Germline lookup yields CDR1 SGDLS and CDR2 YYNGEE. The CDR3 DNA reads TGTGCCAGCATCTTAGCGGGGTTATGTAAAGAGACCCAGTACTTC. Residues: CASILAGLCKETQYF.

This clone appeared a single time. This chain joins TRBV4-2 and TRBJ2-1; 12 nucleotides agree with TRBD2. The V and J ends lost 4 bases and 6 bases, in that order; junction bases with no gene match: 4. The CDR3 is 15 amino acids. The germline V gene has CDR1 LGHNA and CDR2 YNFKEQ. DNA of the CDR3: TGTGCCAGCAGCCCGACTAGCGGGGGACCCAATGAGCAGTTCTTC. It is translated as CASSPTSGGPNEQFF.

This chain connects TRBV10-2 to TRBJ1-5, with TRBD1 as a possible D gene (6 bases). The V gene lost 3 bases and the J gene lost 0 bases, with 12 bases spanning the gap. Per germline, CDR1 WSHSY and CDR2 SAAADI. The CDR3 covers 16 residues. The CDR3 loop reads CASSDLRGGSNQPQHF. CDR3 coding DNA: TGCGCCAGCAGTGATCTAAGGGGGGGTAGCAATCAGCCCCAGCATTTT.

The chain combines TRBV30 with TRBJ2-1; TRBD1 aligns across 7 bases. The CDR3 extends over 14 amino acids. Germline loops: CDR1 GTSNPN, CDR2 SVGIG (reference sequence). The ends lost 1 base at V and 2 bases at J; junction bases unmatched: 2. DNA for the CDR3: TGTGCCTGGAGTGCAGGGGGAACCTACAATGAGCAGTTCTTC. As protein: CAWSAGGTYNEQFF.

This chain joins TRBV4-2 and TRBJ2-7; 11 bases fit TRBD2. This CDR3 comprises 14 residues. The germline gives CDR1 LGHNA, CDR2 YNFKEQ. Trimming removed 3 bases from V and 4 bases from J; junction bases left unmatched: 2. This CDR3 is CASSQGTSGYEQYF. In nucleotides, the CDR3 is TGTGCCAGCAGCCAGGGGACTAGCGGATACGAGCAGTACTTC.

The J gene is TRBJ2-7, the V gene TRBV30; tentatively, D is TRBD2 (6 bases). Trimming removed 7 bases from V and 6 bases from J, with 16 bases in between. The CDR3 runs 12 residues. Germline-derived CDR1 and CDR2 are GTSNPN and SVGIG (reference sequence). CDR3 DNA: TGTGCCTATTCAAGGGACTTTCGCGAGCAGTACTTC. Its protein product is CAYSRDFREQYF. Based on the CDR3 plus reference TRBV30 and TRBJ2-7, the full variable domain is SQTIHQWPATLVQPVGSPLSLECTVEGTSNPNLYWYRQAAGRGLQLLFYSVGIGQISSEVPQNLSASRPQDRQFILSSKKLLLSDSGFYLCAYSRDFREQYFGPGTRLTVT.

The chain's CDR3 is CAISGTGETEAFF. CDR3 coding DNA: TGTGCCATCAGCGGGACAGGGGAGACTGAAGCTTTCTTT. The chain employs TRBV10-3 and TRBJ1-1, with 10 bases fitting TRBD1. Trimming removed 6 bases from V and 5 bases from J; junction bases left unmatched: 3. The CDR3 is made up of 13 amino acids. Germline V gene data show CDR1 as ENHRY and CDR2 as SYGVKD.

CDR3 in amino acids: CASSLRSAREQYF. CDR3 nucleotides: TGTGCCAGCAGCCTCCGGAGCGCCCGGGAGCAGTACTTC. The chain employs TRBV7-2 and TRBJ2-7; the D is unclear. Germline V gives CDR1 SGHTA, CDR2 FQGNSA. With 5 bases removed from V and 7 bases from J, the gap between germline ends came to 15 bases. The CDR3 sequence is 13 residues long.

This sequence joins TRBV4-1 and TRBJ1-1; a possible D gene is TRBD1 (5 bases). V was cut by 2 bases and J by 1 base, with 11 bases left in between. CDR3 length: 15 residues. Germline CDR1 MGHRA, CDR2 YSYEKL. CDR3 amino acids: CASSQQDRWNTEAFF. The DNA of the CDR3 is TGCGCCAGCAGCCAACAAGACAGATGGAACACTGAAGCTTTCTTT.

This clone came up once. V and J are TRBV18 and TRBJ2-3; D is undetermined. The V end was cut by 2 bases, the J end by 4 bases, with 7 bases between. The CDR3 runs 13 residues. Germline V gives CDR1 KGHSH, CDR2 LQKENI. The CDR3, as DNA: TGTGCCAGCTCACCATCACTCCCAGATACGCAGTATTTT. This sequence encodes CASSPSLPDTQYF.

The chain recombines TRBV6-5 with TRBJ1-1; no firm D call. The CDR3 is 13 residues long. V lost 5 bases and J 10 bases, leaving 17 bases between the germline ends. The V gene's germline CDR1 is MNHEY and CDR2 SVGAGI. The CDR3 region has the DNA TGTGCCAGCAGTCAAACGGTGGGCCCCCCAGCTTTCTTT. As protein: CASSQTVGPPAFF.

The DNA of the CDR3 is TGTGCCAGCAGTCCACAGGTCGGGGGTAGGCCCCAGCATTTT. Protein: CASSPQVGGRPQHF. The J gene is TRBJ1-5, the V gene TRBV28; tentative D call: TRBD1 (5 bases). V lost 5 bases and J lost 9, with 17 bases in between. The CDR3 loop spans 14 amino acids. CDR1 is MDHEN, CDR2 SYDVKM, per germline.

The genes are TRBV7-2 and TRBJ2-7; 7 bases line up with TRBD2. Germline V gene data show CDR1 as SGHTA and CDR2 as FQGNSA. After removal of 5 bases from V and 3 bases from J, the junction contained 13 bases not matched to a gene. The CDR3 has 16 residues. CDR3 bases: TGTGCCAGCAGCCCAGGTGGTGGGGGGGAAATCTACGAGCAGTACTTC. It specifies CASSPGGGGEIYEQYF.

The chain links TRBV7-2 to TRBJ1-1; D call uncertain. Germline V gene data show CDR1 as SGHTA and CDR2 as FQGNSA. The CDR3 contains 13 residues. V gave up 2 bases and J gave up 5 bases, with 9 bases separating them. CDR3 DNA: TGTGCCAGCAGCTTAACGAGGCAAACTGAAGCTTTCTTT. It specifies CASSLTRQTEAFF. The full variable domain, completed using reference TRBV7-2 and TRBJ1-1, is GAGVSQSPSNKVTEKGKDVELRCDPISGHTALYWYRQSLGQGLEFLIYFQGNSAPDKSGLPSDRFSAERTGGSVSTLTIQRTQQEDSAVYLCASSLTRQTEAFFGQGTRLTVV.

This chain connects TRBV30 to TRBJ2-2; perhaps TRBD1 as D (6 bases). The V gene lost 3 bases and the J gene lost 4 bases, with 9 bases spanning the gap. This CDR3 has 13 residues. Germline V CDR1 and CDR2: GTSNPN, SVGIG (reference sequence). Here the CDR3 reads CAWRRQVTGELFF. CDR3 nucleotides: TGTGCCTGGAGAAGACAGGTCACCGGGGAGCTGTTTTTT.

The chain links TRBV6-6 to TRBJ1-5, with D unclear. The CDR3 has 14 residues. From germline, CDR1 is MNHNY and CDR2 SVGAGI (reference sequence). Trimming pared 0 bases from V and 10 bases from J, leaving 13 bases between. The CDR3 coding sequence is TGTGCCAGCAGTTACTCATCCGGGAGAGAACCCCAGCATTTT. Its protein product is CASSYSSGREPQHF.

This chain connects TRBV29-1 to TRBJ2-2, with unresolved D. The CDR3 totals 12 residues. Trimming took 4 bases from V and 1 from J, leaving 4 bases between them. The germline gives CDR1 SQVTM, CDR2 ANQGSEA. DNA for the CDR3: TGCAGCGTTGCTTGGAACACCGGGGAGCTGTTTTTT. Protein sequence: CSVAWNTGELFF.

This rearrangement joins TRBV2 to TRBJ2-7; 9 bases are shared with TRBD2. CDR1 is SNHLY and CDR2 is FYNNEI in the germline V gene. After removal of 8 bases from V and 3 bases from J, the junction contained 5 bases not matched to a gene. This CDR3 has 13 residues. CDR3 DNA sequence: TGTGCCAGCTCGGTAGCGGGAGACTACGAGCAGTACTTC. This translates into CASSVAGDYEQYF. Full variable domain (missing parts from reference TRBV2 and TRBJ2-7): EPEVTQTPSHQVTQMGQEVILRCVPISNHLYFYWYRQILGQKVEFLVSFYNNEISEKSEIFDDQFSVERPDGSNFTLKIRSTKLEDSAMYFCASSVAGDYEQYFGPGTRLTVT.

V gene TRBV28 combines with J gene TRBJ1-2; a possible D gene is TRBD1 (6 bases). The CDR3 spans 14 residues. Trimming left V 7 bases short and J 0 bases short, with 12 bases between. CDR1 is MDHEN and CDR2 is SYDVKM in the germline V gene. The CDR3: CASNTGLPNYGYTF. The CDR3 DNA reads as TGTGCCAGCAATACAGGGCTACCTAACTATGGCTACACCTTC.

V and J are TRBV5-1 and TRBJ2-7, with a possible D match to TRBD1 (6 bases). The V end lost 0 bases, the J end lost 2 bases, and 9 bases lay between the germline ends. This CDR3 region has 14 residues. CDR1 SGHRS and CDR2 YFSETQ come from the germline V gene. The CDR3 protein is CASSLEGQPYEQYF. CDR3 in DNA: TGCGCCAGCAGCTTGGAAGGACAGCCCTACGAGCAGTACTTC.

J is TRBJ2-7 and V is TRBV6-5; 7 nucleotides line up with TRBD2. Germline CDR1 MNHEY, CDR2 SVGAGI. This CDR3 spans 15 amino acids. V was pared by 7 bases and J by 1 base, with 10 bases of the junction left unmatched. CDR3 sequence reads: CASIPLAESSYEQYF. In DNA, the CDR3 is TGTGCCAGCATCCCCCTAGCGGAGAGTTCCTACGAGCAGTACTTC.

This clone showed up just once. The genes are TRBV30 and TRBJ1-5, with TRBD1 matching 7 bases. Losses at the gene ends were 0 bases for V and 3 bases for J; bases not matched to a gene: 5. The germline CDR1 and CDR2 sequences are GTSNPN and SVGIG (reference sequence). The CDR3 loop spans 15 amino acids. CDR3 DNA sequence: TGTGCCTGGAGTGTACGGGACAGACTCAATCAGCCCCAGCATTTT. Protein sequence: CAWSVRDRLNQPQHF.

The sample holds one count of this clone. The rearrangement links TRBV28 to TRBJ1-2; 7 nucleotides match TRBD1. CDR1 MDHEN and CDR2 SYDVKM come from the germline V gene. This CDR3 is 13 amino acids long. With 8 bases clipped from V and 4 bases from J, the junction kept 7 bases outside the gene matches. Here the CDR3 DNA reads TGTGCCAGCTTTCAGGGGGATTCCTATGGCTACACCTTC. As protein: CASFQGDSYGYTF.